This T cell receptor (beta chain) was identified in a study of cytomegalovirus exposure and HLA in healthy donors. The data were produced by immunoSEQ multiplex PCR, yet TCRdb's version contains in-frame clones alone and is incomplete. The sample shows a few hundred thousand clones, 80% to 85% of them seen only once. This CDR3 comprises 16 residues. CDR1 is MDHEN, CDR2 SYDVKM, per germline. The V and J ends lost 1 base and 8 bases, in that order; junction bases with no gene match: 12. The chain has TRBV28 and TRBJ1-2, with 8 nucleotides matching TRBD1. This receptor was obtained from a young woman in good health and CMV-seropositive. The specimen was PBMCs. As DNA, the CDR3 is TGTGCCAGCAGTTTATACGTTTTGCAGGGGGCTGGGGGCTACACCTTC. It translates to CASSLYVLQGAGGYTF.